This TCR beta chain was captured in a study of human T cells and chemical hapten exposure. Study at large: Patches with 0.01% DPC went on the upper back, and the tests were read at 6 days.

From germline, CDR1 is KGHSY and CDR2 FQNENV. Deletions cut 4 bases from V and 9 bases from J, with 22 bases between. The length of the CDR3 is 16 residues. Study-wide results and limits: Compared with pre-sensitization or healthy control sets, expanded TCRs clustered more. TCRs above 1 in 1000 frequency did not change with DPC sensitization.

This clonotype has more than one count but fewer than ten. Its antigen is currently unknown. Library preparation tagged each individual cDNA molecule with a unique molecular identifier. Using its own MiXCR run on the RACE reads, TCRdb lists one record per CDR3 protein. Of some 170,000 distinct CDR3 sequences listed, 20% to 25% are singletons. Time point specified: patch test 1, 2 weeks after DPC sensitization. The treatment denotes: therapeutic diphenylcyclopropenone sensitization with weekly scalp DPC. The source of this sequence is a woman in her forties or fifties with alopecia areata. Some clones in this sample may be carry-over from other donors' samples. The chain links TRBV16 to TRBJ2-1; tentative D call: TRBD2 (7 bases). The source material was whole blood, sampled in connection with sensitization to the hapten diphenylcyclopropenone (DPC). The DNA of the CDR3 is TGTGCCAGCAGCCGGGGGGGCAGCGGAGCCTTGGCTGAGCAGTTCTTC. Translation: CASSRGGSGALAEQFF.